This TCR beta chain appears in the sequencing data of a study of metastatic and nonmetastatic thyroid tumors. Study overall: Repertoires from malignant and benign thyroid patients were compared across blood and tumor or nodule tissue. Whole-study results and caveats: It was reported that TCR beta diversity was significantly higher in malignant thyroid tumors than benign nodules, in blood and tumor.

Per the original data handling: What underpinned the distant-metastasis classifier for papillary thyroid cancer was the set of CDR3 differences across clinicopathological groups. TCRdb reprocessed the PCR reads using MiXCR. TCRdb's processing, not the study's, gives the V and J calls here. In the table there are several thousand clones, over 12% of which are singletons. This CDR3 is 15 amino acids long. Deletions cut 4 bases from V and 4 bases from J, with 16 bases between. Germline CDR1 is LNHDA and CDR2 is SQIVND (reference sequence). Not a single patient had been given any form of treatment at any point before undergoing thyroid surgery. Notes on this clone: Its specificity is unknown.

This receptor was identified in a female donor with papillary thyroid cancer or a benign thyroid nodule (not recorded which). Some clones in this sample may be carry-over from other donors' samples. This chain joins TRBV19 and TRBJ1-2, with D unresolved. The sequenced sample was blood. The CDR3 sequence is CASSTTRGGFYGYTF. CDR3 nucleotide sequence: TGTGCCAGTAGTACCACCCGCGGAGGCTTCTATGGCTACACCTTC.